This TCR beta chain was obtained from a study of cytomegalovirus exposure and HLA in healthy donors. CDR3 length: 12 residues. Germline CDR1 is SGHRS and CDR2 is YFSETQ. V dropped 0 bases and J dropped 5 bases, with 6 bases sitting between them. It was with 60 Vbeta and 13 Jbeta primers that the PCR ran. Data came from immunoSEQ multiplex PCR; TCRdb stores just in-frame clones and leaves some out. The repertoire consists of 240,000 or so clones, with roughly 82% occurring once and the leading ten covering roughly 5%. This receptor was obtained from a woman in her forties in good health and CMV-seropositive. Material for sequencing was PBMCs. This chain uses TRBV5-1 with TRBJ2-7; possible D gene TRBD2, 6 bases. The CDR3 nucleotides are TGCGCCAGCAGCTTGGCTAGCGACGAGCAGTACTTC. It encodes CASSLASDEQYF.